The 20 T cell receptor beta chains below come from one sample, sequenced in a study of blood T cell repertoires in COVID-19. Sequenced by immunoSEQ multiplex PCR; TCRdb stores in-frame clones only, minus some. The table lists under 300,000 clones, 65% to 85% of them singletons. Sequencing was performed on peripheral blood. These receptors were collected from a human donor in a cohort sampled during active COVID-19.

The CDR3 region is CASSSRQGTMREQYF. Written as DNA, the CDR3 is TGTGCCAGCAGCTCCCGACAGGGAACGATGAGGGAGCAGTACTTC. The V gene is TRBV7-8, the J gene TRBJ2-7; 7 bases map to TRBD1. V was clipped by 4 bases and J by 7 bases; unmatched bases: 13. Germline V lookup: CDR1 SGHVS, CDR2 FQNEAQ. This CDR3 has 15 amino acids.

The rearrangement uses TRBV19 and TRBJ2-1, with 14 positions matching TRBD2. With V trimmed by 5 bases and J by 4 bases, 22 bases remained unmatched. From germline, CDR1 is LNHDA and CDR2 SQIVND (reference sequence). The CDR3 is 22 amino acids. The chain's CDR3 is CASSHPPRGLAGGRGAYNEQFF. DNA for the CDR3: TGTGCCAGTAGTCATCCCCCGAGAGGACTAGCGGGGGGCCGAGGGGCTTACAATGAGCAGTTCTTC.

This chain connects TRBV30 to TRBJ2-1; D may be TRBD1 (5 bases). V gave up 2 bases and J gave up 0 bases, with 5 bases separating them. CDR3 length equals 13 residues. From germline, CDR1 is GTSNPN and CDR2 SVGIG (reference sequence). CDR3 loop: CAWSQGSYNEQFF. CDR3 in DNA: TGTGCCTGGAGTCAGGGCTCCTACAATGAGCAGTTCTTC.

The rearrangement links TRBV20-1 to TRBJ1-2, with D unresolved. The V end was cut by 3 bases, the J end by 3 bases, with 8 bases between. Germline lookup yields CDR1 DFQATT and CDR2 SNEGSKA (reference sequence). This CDR3 has 12 residues. DNA of the CDR3: TGCAGTGCTAGTTTGTTAGACTATGGCTACACCTTC. Its translation is CSASLLDYGYTF.

V is TRBV1 and J is TRBJ2-5; TRBD2, the D gene given by the table, was not confirmed from the DNA. TRBV1 is termed a pseudogene. The CDR3 is 19 residues long. CDR3 sequence reads: CTSSQDAGTSGGLQETQYF. The CDR3, as DNA: TGCACCAGCAGCCAAGATGCCGGGACTAGCGGGGGCCTCCAAGAGACCCAGTACTTC.

The V gene is TRBV19, the J gene TRBJ2-3, with 9 bases that match TRBD2. The germline CDR1 and CDR2 sequences are LNHDA and SQIVND (reference sequence). J lost 6 bases, V lost 4 bases, and 11 bases had no gene match. The CDR3 consists of 16 residues. CDR3 coding DNA: TGTGCCAGTAGTACGGGAGCGGGGGGCCGTATGGATACGCAGTATTTT. It is translated as CASSTGAGGRMDTQYF.

The CDR3 loop is CASSERLRNSLIIEKLFF. Written as DNA, the CDR3 is TGTGCCAGCAGTGAGCGCCTGAGAAACAGCTTAATCATTGAAAAACTGTTTTTT. This chain links TRBV2 with TRBJ1-4, with unresolved D. CDR3 length: 18 residues. The germline V gene encodes CDR1 SNHLY and CDR2 FYNNEI. The V end was cut by 3 bases, the J end by 7 bases, with 24 bases between.

The chain uses TRBV5-5 and TRBJ2-3; 9 nucleotides align to TRBD2. The germline V gene has CDR1 SGHKS and CDR2 YYEKEE (reference sequence). V was clipped by 4 bases and J by 6 bases; unmatched bases: 9. CDR3 length: 15 amino acids. DNA of the CDR3: TGTGCCAGCAGCCACTCCGCGGGAGGGAGGGATACGCAGTATTTT. Its protein is CASSHSAGGRDTQYF.

V is TRBV7-9 and J is TRBJ2-1; 9 nucleotides line up with TRBD1. Losses at the gene ends were 5 bases for V and 8 bases for J; bases not matched to a gene: 7. This CDR3 is built from 14 residues. Germline V gene sequence: CDR1 SEHNR, CDR2 FQNEAQ (reference sequence). The CDR3 sequence is CASSAGQGFDEQFF. The DNA of the CDR3 is TGTGCCAGCAGCGCGGGACAGGGTTTCGATGAGCAGTTCTTC.

This clone came up once. V usage is TRBV10-3 and J usage is TRBJ1-2, with 11 positions matching TRBD1. Looked up from germline, CDR1 is ENHRY and CDR2 is SYGVKD. Unmatched junction bases numbered 5, after V lost 7 bases and J lost 7 bases. This CDR3 spans 13 amino acids. The CDR3 region has the DNA TGTGCCATCATGGGACAGGGGGAAGGTGGCTACACCTTC. The encoded protein is CAIMGQGEGGYTF.

The rearrangement uses TRBV9 and TRBJ1-1; 9 bases are a match to TRBD1. The CDR3 contains 13 residues. Germline CDR1 is SGDLS and CDR2 is YYNGEE. V lost 0 bases to trimming and J lost 8 bases; unmatched junction nucleotides: 2. The chain's CDR3 is CASSVEGQGEAFF. The CDR3 nucleotides are TGTGCCAGCAGCGTAGAGGGACAGGGCGAAGCTTTCTTT.

The chain recombines TRBV11-2 with TRBJ2-7; the match to TRBD1 covers 9 bases. Germline V lookup: CDR1 SGHAT, CDR2 FQNNGV. This CDR3 is built from 17 residues. V shed 1 base, J shed 0 bases, and the junction held 7 bases outside the gene matches. The CDR3 region is CASSLAWTGAGSYEQYF. CDR3 sequence (DNA): TGTGCCAGCAGCTTAGCATGGACAGGGGCGGGCTCCTACGAGCAGTACTTC.

This clone was recorded many times. The V call is TRBV5-4, the J call TRBJ2-5; D gene ambiguous. V lost 4 bases and J 2 bases, leaving 12 bases between the germline ends. There are 14 residues in the CDR3. CDR1 SGHNT and CDR2 YYREEE come from the germline V gene (reference sequence). In DNA form, the CDR3 reads TGTGCCAGCAGCCCGGTCCCGAGACAAGAGACCCAGTACTTC. This gives the protein CASSPVPRQETQYF.

This chain connects TRBV2 to TRBJ1-4; tentatively, D is TRBD1 (6 bases). CDR3 size: 13 residues. CDR1 SNHLY and CDR2 FYNNEI come from the germline V gene. Trimming took 6 bases from V and 5 from J, leaving 10 bases between them. CDR3 loop: CASSRQENEKLFF. In DNA form, the CDR3 reads TGTGCCAGCAGCCGACAGGAGAATGAAAAACTGTTTTTT.

The chain combines TRBV9 with TRBJ2-7; D gene unclear. CDR1 and CDR2 from the germline V gene are SGDLS and YYNGEE. V lost 5 bases and J lost 0, with 15 bases in between. This CDR3 is built from 15 residues. CDR3 DNA sequence: TGTGCCAGCAGTCCTCAATCTACGAGCTCCTACGAGCAGTACTTC. It specifies CASSPQSTSSYEQYF.

This chain connects TRBV29-1 to TRBJ1-3; D is possibly TRBD1 (5 bases). The CDR3 has 14 residues. In germline, CDR1 is SQVTM, CDR2 ANQGSEA. Trimming left V 7 bases short and J 0 bases short, with 13 bases between. CDR3 loop: CSAAGGNSGNTIYF. Here the CDR3 DNA reads TGCAGCGCTGCCGGGGGAAACTCTGGAAACACCATATATTTT. Using reference TRBV29-1 and TRBJ1-3 for the parts outside the CDR3, the full variable domain is SAVISQKPSRDICQRGTSLTIQCQVDSQVTMMFWYRQQPGQSLTLIATANQGSEATYESGFVIDKFPISRPNLTFSTLTVSNMSPEDSSIYLCSAAGGNSGNTIYFGEGSWLTVV.

This chain's CDR3 is CATSDLQVEGGRNTGELFF. The CDR3 DNA sequence: TGTGCCACCAGTGATTTGCAAGTCGAGGGCGGTAGGAACACCGGGGAGCTGTTTTTT. The rearrangement joins TRBV24-1 to TRBJ2-2; possibly TRBD2 for D (5 bases). Germline V CDR1 and CDR2: KGHDR, SFDVKD. This CDR3 is 19 amino acids long. The V gene lost 0 bases and the J gene lost 1 base, with 17 bases spanning the gap.

This clone has only one observation. At one end, the junction sequence differs from germline, possibly due to a read error. This rearrangement joins TRBV7-7 to TRBJ2-3; D gene ambiguous. The CDR3 contains 13 residues. Looked up from germline, CDR1 is SSHAT and CDR2 is FNYEAQ (reference sequence). CDR3: CASSLGGTDTQYF. The CDR3 nucleotides read TGTGCTAGCAGCTTAGGAGGCACAGATACGCAGTATTTT. The whole variable domain, remainder taken from reference TRBV7-7 and TRBJ2-3, is GAGVSQSPRYKVTKRGQDVTLRCDPISSHATLYWYQQALGQGPEFLTYFNYEAQPDKSGLPSDRFSAERPEGSISTLTIQRTEQRDSAMYRCASSLGGTDTQYFGPGTRLTVL.

This clone came up a few times. CDR3 in amino acids: CASSVETGYNEKLFF. CDR3 in DNA: TGCGCCAGCAGTGTAGAGACAGGGTATAATGAAAAACTGTTTTTT. The V and J genes are TRBV10-1 and TRBJ1-4; 7 bases are a match to TRBD1. Trimming at V came to 4 bases and at J to 4 bases, leaving 6 bases not matched to a gene. CDR1 WNHNN and CDR2 SYGVQD come from the germline V gene (reference sequence). The CDR3 has 15 residues.

The gene calls are TRBV18 and TRBJ1-4, with D possibly matching TRBD1 (5 bases). V was pared by 4 bases and J by 6 bases, with 15 bases between. The CDR3 totals 15 residues. Germline V gene data show CDR1 as KGHSH and CDR2 as LQKENI. CDR3 sequence reads: CASSLGTRADEKLFF. For the CDR3, the DNA is TGTGCCAGCTCACTAGGGACTAGAGCGGATGAAAAACTGTTTTTT.